A single sample gave rise to the 25 T cell receptor beta chains below, sequenced in a study of T cell changes during pregnancy in multiple sclerosis. Sequencing was performed with immunoSEQ multiplex PCR; in TCRdb, only in-frame clones are kept and a portion is missing. The sample carries more than 55,000 clones, 91% recorded once. The starting material was peripheral blood, obtained in the third trimester of pregnancy. These receptors all come from a female donor in good health, enrolled as a control in a pregnancy study.

The V gene is TRBV15, the J gene TRBJ2-6; D possibly corresponds to TRBD2 (6 bases). V shed 1 base and J shed 3 bases, with 7 bases lying between them. Germline assignment: CDR1 LNHNV and CDR2 YYDKDF (reference sequence). The length of the CDR3 is 15 residues. The CDR3 reads CATSRGRVGANVLTF. In DNA, the CDR3 is TGTGCCACCAGCAGAGGGAGGGTTGGGGCCAACGTCCTGACTTTC.

The gene calls are TRBV18 and TRBJ2-5, with D possibly TRBD2 on 7 matching bases. The CDR3 has 14 amino acids. Trimming took 4 bases from V and 0 from J, leaving 9 bases between them. Per the germline V gene, CDR1 is KGHSH and CDR2 is LQKENI. CDR3 amino acids: CASSRGGDQETQYF. Here the CDR3 DNA reads TGTGCCAGCTCACGAGGGGGGGACCAAGAGACCCAGTACTTC.

This CDR3 reads CASSSAGLAAYEQYF. DNA for the CDR3: TGTGCCAGCTCCTCCGCCGGGCTAGCTGCGTACGAGCAGTACTTC. The chain joins TRBV18 to TRBJ2-7, with D perhaps matching TRBD2 (5 bases). Germline loops: CDR1 KGHSH, CDR2 LQKENI. The CDR3 spans 15 residues. V dropped 6 bases and J dropped 4 bases, with 19 bases sitting between them. Full variable domain (outside the CDR3, taken from reference TRBV18 and TRBJ2-7): NAGVMQNPRHLVRRRGQEARLRCSPMKGHSHVYWYRQLPEEGLKFMVYLQKENIIDESGMPKERFSAEFPKEGPSILRIQQVVRGDSAAYFCASSSAGLAAYEQYFGPGTRLTVT.

The chain is built from TRBV19 and TRBJ2-5, with 10 bases lining up with TRBD1. The CDR3 is made up of 16 amino acids. Unmatched junction bases numbered 16, after V lost 10 bases and J lost 5 bases. Per germline, CDR1 LNHDA and CDR2 SQIVND (reference sequence). The CDR3 region is CATRTGGGQGRETQYF. The CDR3 coding sequence is TGTGCCACCCGGACCGGTGGGGGACAGGGGAGGGAGACCCAGTACTTC. The variable domain in full, with the rest retrieved from reference TRBV19 and TRBJ2-5, is DGGITQSPKYLFRKEGQNVTLSCEQNLNHDAMYWYRQDPGQGLRLIYYSQIVNDFQKGDIAEGYSVSREKKESFPLTVTSAQKNPTAFYLCATRTGGGQGRETQYFGPGTRLLVL.

The chain recombines TRBV6-1 with TRBJ1-1; D not resolved. This CDR3 is built from 12 residues. V shed 7 bases and J shed 4 bases, with 10 bases lying between them. The germline V gene encodes CDR1 MNHNS and CDR2 SASEGT. CDR3 amino acids: CASTPSSTEAFF. Here the CDR3 DNA reads TGTGCCAGCACCCCCTCGTCCACTGAAGCTTTCTTT.

CDR3 sequence (DNA): TGTGCCAGCAGTGAACCTACGACAGTGATCTACGAGCAGTACTTC. Its translation: CASSEPTTVIYEQYF. This sequence joins TRBV6-1 and TRBJ2-7, with a tentative D call TRBD1 (5 bases). Trimming left V 2 bases short and J 3 bases short, with 14 bases between. There are 15 residues in the CDR3. CDR1 and CDR2 (germline): MNHNS, SASEGT.

The gene calls are TRBV5-1 and TRBJ2-1; no firm D call. The germline gives CDR1 SGHRS, CDR2 YFSETQ. V was trimmed by 4 bases and J by 6 bases, leaving 11 bases between them. There are 13 residues in the CDR3. The chain's CDR3 is CASSAANLNEQFF. CDR3 in DNA: TGCGCCAGCAGCGCGGCTAACCTCAATGAGCAGTTCTTC.

The chain joins TRBV5-1 to TRBJ2-5, with D tentatively TRBD1 (6 bases). Gene TRBJ2-7 matches the end of the DNA better, so the J call may be wrong. The CDR3 is 15 residues long. Germline values: CDR1 SGHRS, CDR2 YFSETQ. CDR3 sequence (DNA): TGCGCCAGCAGCTCGTTAAGGGGGATTGTATACGAGCAGTACTTC. Residues: CASSSLRGIVYEQYF.

This chain uses TRBV13 with TRBJ2-7; 10 bases line up with TRBD1. This CDR3 has 15 amino acids. Germline CDR1 is PRHDT and CDR2 is FYEKMQ (reference sequence). V lost 5 bases and J lost 6; bases outside the gene matches: 10. The CDR3 region has the DNA TGTGCCAGCAGCGCCCGACAGGGGGCTTTGGGCGAGCAGTACTTC. It translates to CASSARQGALGEQYF. The full variable domain, completed using reference TRBV13 and TRBJ2-7, is AAGVIQSPRHLIKEKRETATLKCYPIPRHDTVYWYQQGPGQDPQFLISFYEKMQSDKGSIPDRFSAQQFSDYHSELNMSSLELGDSALYFCASSARQGALGEQYFGPGTRLTVT.

The gene calls are TRBV6-9 and TRBJ2-3; weak D call: TRBD2 (5 bases). The V gene lost 0 bases and the J gene lost 2 bases, with 9 bases spanning the gap. The CDR3 contains 15 residues. The germline CDR1 and CDR2 sequences are MNHGY and SVAAGI. The CDR3 bases are TGTGCCAGCAGTTATTCGAGAGGGCACACAGATACGCAGTATTTT. Translating it yields CASSYSRGHTDTQYF.

The gene calls are TRBV7-2 and TRBJ2-5; D is undetermined. The germline V and J ends were trimmed by 2 bases and 4 bases, with 14 bases remaining between them. The CDR3 is 15 amino acids. Germline CDR1 is SGHTA and CDR2 is FQGNSA. CDR3 nucleotide sequence: TGTGCCAGCAGCTTATACCAGGCCCCCCGAGAGACCCAGTACTTC. Residues: CASSLYQAPRETQYF.

The CDR3 coding sequence is TGTGCCAGCAGTGAAATAGGTGGCAGGGGTCCGCCCCAGCATTTT. Amino acid sequence: CASSEIGGRGPPQHF. This rearrangement joins TRBV6-1 to TRBJ1-5; D perhaps matches TRBD1 (6 bases). V shed 2 bases and J shed 9 bases, with 17 bases lying between them. Looked up from germline, CDR1 is MNHNS and CDR2 is SASEGT. CDR3 length: 15 amino acids.

V is TRBV29-1 and J is TRBJ2-2; weak D call: TRBD2 (5 bases). The V gene's germline CDR1 is SQVTM and CDR2 ANQGSEA. Trimming took 7 bases from V and 0 from J, leaving 12 bases between them. This CDR3 has 14 residues. Here the CDR3 reads CSAGGQTNTGELFF. DNA for the CDR3: TGCAGCGCCGGAGGTCAGACGAACACCGGGGAGCTGTTTTTT.

The chain couples TRBV6-5 to TRBJ1-1; 8 bases line up with TRBD1. In germline, CDR1 is MNHEY, CDR2 SVGAGI. The CDR3 extends over 16 amino acids. Unmatched junction bases numbered 5, after V lost 2 bases and J lost 0 bases. The CDR3 is CASSYAGGEVNTEAFF. The CDR3 DNA sequence: TGTGCCAGCAGTTACGCAGGGGGCGAAGTGAACACTGAAGCTTTCTTT.

With regard to this clone: The junction departs from germline at one end; a sequencing error may be responsible. This chain links TRBV7-7 with TRBJ2-3; the match to TRBD2 covers 7 bases. The germline gives CDR1 SSHAT, CDR2 FNYEAQ (reference sequence). The CDR3 extends over 16 amino acids. The CDR3 reads CASSHSPSGGTDTQYF. CDR3 bases: TGTGCTAGCAGCCACAGCCCCAGCGGGGGCACAGATACGCAGTATTTT. The whole variable domain, filled in from reference TRBV7-7 and TRBJ2-3, reads GAGVSQSPRYKVTKRGQDVTLRCDPISSHATLYWYQQALGQGPEFLTYFNYEAQPDKSGLPSDRFSAERPEGSISTLTIQRTEQRDSAMYRCASSHSPSGGTDTQYFGPGTRLTVL.

The V call is TRBV11-1, the J call TRBJ2-7; D perhaps matches TRBD1 (5 bases). This CDR3 is built from 12 residues. The V gene's germline CDR1 is SGHAT and CDR2 FQDESV (reference sequence). V shed 5 bases and J shed 5 bases, with 10 bases lying between them. As DNA, the CDR3 is TGTGCCAGCAGCCTCAACAGGCACGAGCAGTACTTC. This encodes CASSLNRHEQYF.

By share, this clone ranks as medium-sized (0.01 to 0.1%). The J gene is TRBJ2-5, the V gene TRBV2; a possible D gene is TRBD1 (5 bases). The length of the CDR3 is 16 residues. Germline CDR1 is SNHLY and CDR2 is FYNNEI. Between the trimmed V and J ends, which lost 4 bases and 2 bases, there was a span of 17 bases. CDR3 protein: CASSGVIWQGQETQYF. The CDR3 region has the DNA TGTGCCAGCAGTGGGGTGATTTGGCAGGGACAAGAGACCCAGTACTTC.

This chain links TRBV27 with TRBJ2-2; D is unclear. V shed 7 bases and J shed 8 bases, with 11 bases lying between them. This CDR3 is built from 12 residues. The germline CDR1 and CDR2 sequences are MNHEY and SMNVEV (reference sequence). CDR3 nucleotide sequence: TGTGCCAGCACCACCATCCTAGGGGAGCTGTTTTTT. Translated, it gives CASTTILGELFF.

V gene TRBV28 combines with J gene TRBJ1-3; no clear D gene. This CDR3 is 13 amino acids long. The germline gives CDR1 MDHEN, CDR2 SYDVKM. V was trimmed by 7 bases and J by 15 bases, leaving 22 bases between them. The DNA of the CDR3 is TGTGCCAGCACCTCCATGGGCATAAACCTTGAATATTTT. Its translation: CASTSMGINLEYF.

The chain employs TRBV9 and TRBJ2-1; the match to TRBD2 covers 7 bases. The germline V gene has CDR1 SGDLS and CDR2 YYNGEE. The CDR3 contains 15 residues. With V trimmed by 0 bases and J by 2 bases, 2 bases remained unmatched. The CDR3 is CASSVGAGAYNEQFF. The DNA of the CDR3 is TGTGCCAGCAGCGTAGGGGCGGGGGCCTACAATGAGCAGTTCTTC.

V usage is TRBV14 and J usage is TRBJ1-1, with D hard to call. This CDR3 is 14 amino acids long. The V and J ends lost 5 bases and 4 bases respectively, with 14 bases between them. Germline CDR1 SGHDN, CDR2 FVKESK. The CDR3 reads CASSLRWGGTEAFF. In nucleotides, the CDR3 is TGTGCCAGCAGCTTAAGGTGGGGAGGCACTGAAGCTTTCTTT.

This chain connects TRBV6-6 to TRBJ2-4; 10 bases match TRBD1. Per germline, CDR1 MNHNY and CDR2 SVGAGI (reference sequence). The CDR3 covers 16 residues. After removal of 6 bases from V and 1 base from J, the junction contained 6 bases not matched to a gene. CDR3: CASSRQGAGAKNIQYF. Here the CDR3 DNA reads TGTGCCAGCAGCCGACAGGGGGCAGGGGCCAAAAACATTCAGTACTTC.

The V call is TRBV6-6, the J call TRBJ2-6, with D possibly TRBD2 on 5 matching bases. The germline V gene encodes CDR1 MNHNY and CDR2 SVGAGI (reference sequence). This CDR3 comprises 16 residues. Trimming removed 2 bases from V and 2 bases from J, with 10 bases in between. The CDR3 nucleotides are TGTGCCAGCAGTTACCCTTCGGGGACTGGGGCCAACGTCCTGACTTTC. It codes for CASSYPSGTGANVLTF.

The J gene is TRBJ2-5, the V gene TRBV6-5; TRBD1 is a possible D gene (6 bases). The V and J ends lost 2 bases and 6 bases respectively, with 10 bases between them. The germline V gene encodes CDR1 MNHEY and CDR2 SVGAGI. The CDR3 is 13 residues long. CDR3 sequence (DNA): TGTGCCAGCAGTTACGGGGGCGTGAAGACCCAGTACTTC. Protein sequence: CASSYGGVKTQYF.

The V call is TRBV7-9, the J call TRBJ1-2; 10 positions match TRBD1. Germline assignment: CDR1 SEHNR and CDR2 FQNEAQ (reference sequence). The length of the CDR3 is 18 residues. V shed 5 bases and J 3 bases; nucleotides not matched to a gene: 15. In nucleotides, the CDR3 is TGTGCCAGCAGCCAGAACCGGGACAGGGGAGTCCTGGACTATGGCTACACCTTC. It is translated as CASSQNRDRGVLDYGYTF.